This T cell receptor beta chain was retrieved from a study of cytomegalovirus exposure and HLA in healthy donors. Study-level information: Early released data had about 85 million unique TCRs, all coming from HLA-typed donors. The study's findings and limits: Sequencing depth across donors, presence/absence analyses assumed, was roughly uniform. The HLA-A and HLA-B alleles of most subjects were reportedly predicted accurately from TCR beta sequences. When analyzed later, a missense DCLRE1C variant was found to be linked to TCR beta V- and J-gene trimming.

PCR amplification relied on 60 Vbeta primers (plus 13 Jbeta primers). The assay was immunoSEQ multiplex PCR, and TCRdb's table has in-frame clones only and misses some. Here the sample spans 95,000 to 150,000 clones, 77% being singletons. The CDR3 length is 17 residues. V was shortened by 7 bases and J by 4 bases, with 24 bases between the two germline ends. Germline lookup yields CDR1 SGHRS and CDR2 YFSETQ. This clone has a single count. Its specificity is unknown. Sequencing was performed on PBMCs. The chain is built from TRBV5-1 and TRBJ1-3; D might be TRBD1 (6 bases). The sequence came from a human donor in good health. The CDR3 is CASHREPTGRTGNTIYF. DNA for the CDR3: TGCGCCAGCCACCGAGAACCTACAGGGCGGACGGGAAACACCATATATTTT.